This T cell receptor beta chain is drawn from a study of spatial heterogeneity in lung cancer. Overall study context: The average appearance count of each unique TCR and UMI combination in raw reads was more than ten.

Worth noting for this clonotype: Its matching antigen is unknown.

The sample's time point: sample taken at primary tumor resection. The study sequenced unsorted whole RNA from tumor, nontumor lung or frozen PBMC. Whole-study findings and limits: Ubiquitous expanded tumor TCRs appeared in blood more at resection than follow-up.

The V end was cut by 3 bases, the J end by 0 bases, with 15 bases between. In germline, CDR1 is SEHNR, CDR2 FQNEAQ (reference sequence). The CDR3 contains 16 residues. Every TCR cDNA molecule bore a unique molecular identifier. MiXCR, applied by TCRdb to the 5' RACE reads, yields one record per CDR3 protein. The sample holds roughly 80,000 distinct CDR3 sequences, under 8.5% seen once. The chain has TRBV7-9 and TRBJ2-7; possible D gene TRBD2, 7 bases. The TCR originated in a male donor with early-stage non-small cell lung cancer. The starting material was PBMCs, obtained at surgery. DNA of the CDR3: TGTGCCAGCAGCTTGGGGGGGCCACTTACCTCCTACGAGCAGTACTTC. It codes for CASSLGGPLTSYEQYF.